This TCR beta chain was retrieved from a study of blood T cell repertoires in COVID-19. Study context: Samples of COVID-19 (acute and convalescent) were obtained from the United States, Italy and Spain. Sample material is recorded as cDNA or gDNA derived from T cells, B-cell-depleted T cells, or PBMCs.

In the original processing: Amplification with reference gene primers provided the estimates of nucleated cell counts. Produced via immunoSEQ multiplex PCR; TCRdb's table is partial and in-frame only. D and trimming come from the DNA, and the V and J calls and clone size come from that table. Of 60,000 to 80,000 clones listed, more than 80% were seen once; the top ten hold 1.3%. V was cut by 8 bases and J by 6 bases, with 16 bases left in between. Germline assignment: CDR1 MNHEY and CDR2 SVGAGI. The CDR3 has 13 amino acids. The sample consisted of peripheral blood. The gene calls are TRBV6-5 and TRBJ1-1; no reliable D call. This TCR derives from a woman older than 75 with acute or convalescent COVID-19. CDR3 in DNA: TGTGCCAGCCCCCGGGCACCCGGGGCTGAAGCTTTCTTT. The encoded protein is CASPRAPGAEAFF.